Listed below are T cell receptor beta chains from one sample, sequenced in a study of blood T cell repertoires in COVID-19. Clones were read by immunoSEQ multiplex PCR, and TCRdb kept only the in-frame ones, dropping some. Among 70,000 to 95,000 clones listed, roughly 88% were seen once. Input material: peripheral blood. These receptors were taken from a human donor with active COVID-19. The donor label of this sample is uncertain. The CDR3 runs from the conserved cysteine through the conserved F or W. The order of the fields is V gene, clone size, D gene, J gene, CDR3 DNA, CDR3 protein. A D gene is named only where the DNA matches it firmly. For some rows the clone size is stated as once, few or many, or as a class when expanded; others skip it.

TRBV5-1	NA	TRBD1	TRBJ2-1	TGCGCCAGCAGCTTGGGTCAGGGGGCAGTGAATGAGCAGTTCTTC	CASSLGQGAVNEQFF
TRBV9	NA	TRBD1	TRBJ1-4	TGTGCCAGCAGCGTAGGCTTTACAGGGGGTTATTATGAAAAACTGTTTTTT	CASSVGFTGGYYEKLFF
TRBV29-1	NA	NA	TRBJ1-1	TGCAGCGTCCTTGGACAGAGGGGATGGACTGAAGCTTTCTTT	CSVLGQRGWTEAFF
TRBV12-3/TRBV12-4	NA	NA	TRBJ1-5	TGTGCCAGCAGGGAGACAGTCGGTCAGCCCCAGCATTTT	CASRETVGQPQHF
TRBV18	NA	NA	TRBJ2-7	TGTGCCAGCTCATTTCGGCAGGGCCACGAGCAGTACTTC	CASSFRQGHEQYF
TRBV6-1	NA	TRBD2	TRBJ2-3	TGTGCCAGCAGTGAAGCCTTGCTAGCGGGGGGGCCCACAGATACGCAGTATTTT	CASSEALLAGGPTDTQYF
TRBV4-3	NA	NA	TRBJ1-1	TGCGCCAGCAGCCAAGTTTGGGGGGATACTGAAGCTTTCTTT	CASSQVWGDTEAFF
TRBV28	NA	TRBD1	TRBJ1-1	TGTGCCAGCAGCCACGAAGGACAACAGGGGGCGCAGGCTTTCTTT	CASSHEGQQGAQAFF
TRBV4-2	NA	NA	TRBJ1-2	TGTGCCAGCAGCCAAGATCCACGGACAATAGAGGGCTACACCTTC	CASSQDPRTIEGYTF
TRBV18	NA	TRBD2	TRBJ2-2	TGTGCCAGCTCCGGACTAGCGGGGGGACCCGGGGAGCTGTTTTTT	CASSGLAGGPGELFF
TRBV29-1	NA	NA	TRBJ1-1	TGCAGCGTTGAAGGATTAGCGGGGGCGAAAACTGAAGCTTTCTTT	CSVEGLAGAKTEAFF
TRBV29-1	NA	NA	TRBJ2-7	TGCAGCGTTGTGGTGACAGGCGGCGAGCAGTACTTC	CSVVVTGGEQYF
TRBV4-3	NA	NA	TRBJ2-7	TGCGCCAGCAGCCAAGGCGGGACAGCTTCCTACGAGCAGTACTTC	CASSQGGTASYEQYF
TRBV20-1	NA	NA	TRBJ2-7	TGCAGTGCCAACCGGGCCTACGAGCAGTACTTC	CSANRAYEQYF
TRBV7-9	few	TRBD1	TRBJ2-5	TGTGCCAGCAGCATCGGGGACAGGGGAAAACAAGAGACCCAGTACTTC	CASSIGDRGKQETQYF
TRBV2	NA	NA	TRBJ1-5	TGTGCCAGCAGTGGATTAGACACTCTTAGCAATCAGCCCCAGCATTTT	CASSGLDTLSNQPQHF
TRBV28	once	TRBD1	TRBJ2-7	TGTGCCAGCAACACTTTAGGTACGCCGGGACAGGGGGTGTCCTACGAGCAGTACTTC	CASNTLGTPGQGVSYEQYF
TRBV7-2	NA	NA	TRBJ2-7	TGTGCCAGCAGCTCCTACTCCTACGAGCAGTACTTC	CASSSYSYEQYF
TRBV5-1	NA	NA	TRBJ1-3	TGCGCCAGCAGCGCGGGAGGGGGAAACACCATATATTTT	CASSAGGGNTIYF
TRBV2	NA	NA	TRBJ1-2	TGTGCCAGCAGTGAGGCAGGGAGGGACTATGGCTACACCTTC	CASSEAGRDYGYTF
TRBV4-3	NA	TRBD2	TRBJ2-1	TGCGCCAGCAGCCAACAAGAGCGGGGCTACAATGAGCAGTTCTTC	CASSQQERGYNEQFF
TRBV4-1	NA	NA	TRBJ1-4	TGCGCCAGCAGCCAAGATTACCGGAGAACTAATGAAAAACTGTTTTTT	CASSQDYRRTNEKLFF
TRBV30	NA	TRBD1	TRBJ1-1	TGTGCCTGGAGTCCGAGGACAGGGCTGGATGAAGCTTTCTTT	CAWSPRTGLDEAFF
TRBV30	NA	NA	TRBJ1-2	TGTGCCTGGAGTCCATCAACGCGGGCCCATGGCTACACCTTC	CAWSPSTRAHGYTF
TRBV10-2	NA	NA	TRBJ2-4	TGCGCCAGCAGTGAGGTGCAACTAGCCAAAAACATTCAGTACTTC	CASSEVQLAKNIQYF